This entry lists 2 T cell receptor beta chains sequenced from one sample in a study of shared clonotypes between healthy human individuals. The method was immunoSEQ multiplex PCR; TCRdb's version includes in-frame clones alone and lacks a portion of them. Of around 600,000 clones listed, around 97% are singletons. Material: naive CD4+ T cells sorted from blood. Indicated subset: CD45RA+ positively selected. Receptors were obtained from a young woman in good health.

V usage is TRBV6-1 and J usage is TRBJ1-5; 7 nucleotides match TRBD1. J lost 3 bases, V lost 2 bases, and 10 bases had no gene match. The CDR3 length is 17 residues. Germline CDR1 MNHNS, CDR2 SASEGT. CDR3: CASSETHGRGTNQPQHF. In DNA form, the CDR3 reads TGTGCCAGCAGTGAAACGCATGGCAGGGGGACCAATCAGCCCCAGCATTTT.

This chain links TRBV28 with TRBJ1-1, with D possibly being TRBD1 (5 bases). Germline CDR1 reads MDHEN; CDR2 reads SYDVKM. V lost 3 bases to trimming and J lost 4 bases, with 6 bases between them. The CDR3 totals 12 residues. The CDR3 bases are TGTGCCAGCAGTTTTCAGGGCACTGAAGCTTTCTTT. Protein product: CASSFQGTEAFF. The full variable domain, its missing parts supplied by reference TRBV28 and TRBJ1-1, is DVKVTQSSRYLVKRTGEKVFLECVQDMDHENMFWYRQDPGLGLRLIYFSYDVKMKEKGDIPEGYSVSREKKERFSLILESASTNQTSMYLCASSFQGTEAFFGQGTRLTVV.